The next 3 T cell receptor beta chains were all read from a single sample in a study of T cell responses to AZD1222 COVID-19 vaccine. The repertoire was sequenced with immunoSEQ multiplex PCR; TCRdb's copy has only in-frame clones and lacks some. The sample yields about 100,000 clones, less than 90% seen once. The material sequenced was peripheral blood, taken on day 0 of AZD1222 vaccination. The source of these receptors is an adult in good health.

This clone has just one count. The V and J genes are TRBV4-3 and TRBJ1-1, with a possible D match to TRBD1 (5 bases). The germline CDR1 and CDR2 sequences are LGHNA and YSLEER. V shed 1 base and J shed 0 bases, with 15 bases lying between them. The CDR3 has 17 residues. The CDR3 sequence is CASSQVFQGNLNTEAFF. The CDR3 region has the DNA TGCGCCAGCAGCCAAGTCTTCCAGGGCAACTTGAACACTGAAGCTTTCTTT.

J is TRBJ1-2 and V is TRBV7-2; unclear D gene. The CDR3 contains 14 residues. The germline CDR1 and CDR2 sequences are SGHTA and FQGNSA. V was trimmed by 1 base and J by 2 bases, leaving 8 bases between them. This CDR3 reads CASSLVLQNYGYTF. CDR3 bases: TGTGCCAGCAGCTTAGTCTTACAGAACTATGGCTACACCTTC.

This clone was recorded only once. The chain recombines TRBV3-1 (or the pseudogene TRBV3-2) with TRBJ1-1; D remains unclear. The CDR3 contains 16 residues. V lost 0 bases, J lost 4 bases, and 15 bases lay in between. Germline V gives CDR1 LGHDT, CDR2 YNNKEL (reference sequence). The CDR3 loop reads CASSQDLGCCGTEAFF. CDR3 sequence (DNA): TGTGCCAGCAGCCAAGATCTGGGGTGTTGTGGCACTGAAGCTTTCTTT.